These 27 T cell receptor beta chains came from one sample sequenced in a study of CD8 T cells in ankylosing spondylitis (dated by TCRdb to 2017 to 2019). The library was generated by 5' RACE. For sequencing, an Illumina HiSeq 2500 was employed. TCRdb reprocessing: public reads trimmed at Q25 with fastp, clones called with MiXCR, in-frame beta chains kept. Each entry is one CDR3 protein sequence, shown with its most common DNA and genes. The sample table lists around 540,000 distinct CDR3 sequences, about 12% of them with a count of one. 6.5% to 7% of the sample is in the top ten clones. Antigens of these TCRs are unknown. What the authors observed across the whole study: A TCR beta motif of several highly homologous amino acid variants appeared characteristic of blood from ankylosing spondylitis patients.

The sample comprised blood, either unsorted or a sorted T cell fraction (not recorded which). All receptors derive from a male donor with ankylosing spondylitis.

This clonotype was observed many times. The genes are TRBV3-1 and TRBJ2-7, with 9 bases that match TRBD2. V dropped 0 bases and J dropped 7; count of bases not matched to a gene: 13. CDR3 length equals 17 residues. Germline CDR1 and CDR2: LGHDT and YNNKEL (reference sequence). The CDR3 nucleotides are TGTGCCAGCAGCCAAGACCCCATGGGAGCGGGAGGAAGGGAGCAGTACGTC. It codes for CASSQDPMGAGGREQYV.

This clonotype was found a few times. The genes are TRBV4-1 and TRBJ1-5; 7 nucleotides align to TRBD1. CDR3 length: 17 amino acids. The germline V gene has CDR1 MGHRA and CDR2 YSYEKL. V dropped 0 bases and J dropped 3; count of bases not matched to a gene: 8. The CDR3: CASSQDNRGLTNQPQHF. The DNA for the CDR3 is TGCGCCAGCAGCCAAGACAACAGGGGCCTAACCAATCAGCCCCAGCATTTT.

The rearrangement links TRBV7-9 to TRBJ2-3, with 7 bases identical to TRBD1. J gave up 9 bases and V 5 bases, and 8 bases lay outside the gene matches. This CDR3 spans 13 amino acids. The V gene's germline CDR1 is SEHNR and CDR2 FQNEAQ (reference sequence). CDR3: CASSRDSVGTQYF. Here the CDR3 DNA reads TGTGCCAGCAGCCGGGACAGCGTGGGAACGCAGTATTTT.

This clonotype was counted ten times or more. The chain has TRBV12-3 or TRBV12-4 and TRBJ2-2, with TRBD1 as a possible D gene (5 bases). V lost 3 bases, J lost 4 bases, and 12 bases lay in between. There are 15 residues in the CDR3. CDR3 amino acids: CASSFGAPGTGELFF. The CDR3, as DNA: TGTGCCAGCAGTTTTGGGGCCCCAGGCACCGGGGAGCTGTTTTTT.

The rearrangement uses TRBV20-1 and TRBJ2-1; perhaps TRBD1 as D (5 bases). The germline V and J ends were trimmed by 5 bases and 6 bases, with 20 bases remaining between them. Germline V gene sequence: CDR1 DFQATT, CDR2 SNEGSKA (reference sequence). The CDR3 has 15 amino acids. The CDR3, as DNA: TGCAGTGCTGGGGTGGGGCGGCCCACGAGCAATGAGCAGTTCTTC. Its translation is CSAGVGRPTSNEQFF.

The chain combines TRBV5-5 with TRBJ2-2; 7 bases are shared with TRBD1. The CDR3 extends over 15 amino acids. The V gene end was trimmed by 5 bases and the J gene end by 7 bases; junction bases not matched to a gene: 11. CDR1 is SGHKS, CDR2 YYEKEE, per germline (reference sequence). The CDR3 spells CASRLRQGRNGELFF. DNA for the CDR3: TGTGCCAGCAGACTCAGACAGGGTCGGAACGGGGAGCTGTTTTTT.

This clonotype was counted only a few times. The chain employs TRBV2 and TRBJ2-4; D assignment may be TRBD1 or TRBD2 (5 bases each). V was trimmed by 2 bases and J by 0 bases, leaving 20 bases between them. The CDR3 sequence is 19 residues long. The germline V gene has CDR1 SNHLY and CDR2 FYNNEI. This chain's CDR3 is CASSELGAGLRLAKNIQYF. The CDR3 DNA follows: TGTGCCAGCAGTGAATTAGGGGCAGGACTGCGCTTAGCCAAAAACATTCAGTACTTC.

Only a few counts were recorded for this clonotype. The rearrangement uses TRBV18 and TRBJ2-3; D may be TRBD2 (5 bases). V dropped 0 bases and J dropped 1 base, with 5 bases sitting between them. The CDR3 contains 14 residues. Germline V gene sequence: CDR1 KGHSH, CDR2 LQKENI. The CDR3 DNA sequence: TGTGCCAGCTCACCACCGAGGGGCACAGATACGCAGTATTTT. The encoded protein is CASSPPRGTDTQYF.

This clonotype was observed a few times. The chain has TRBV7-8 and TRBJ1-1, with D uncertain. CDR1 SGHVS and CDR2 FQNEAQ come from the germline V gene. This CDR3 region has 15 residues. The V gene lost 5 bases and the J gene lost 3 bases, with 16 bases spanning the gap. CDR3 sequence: CASSPLDRQDTEAFF. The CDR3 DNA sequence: TGTGCCAGCAGCCCTCTGGATCGTCAGGACACTGAAGCTTTCTTT. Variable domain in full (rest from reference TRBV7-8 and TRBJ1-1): GAGVSQSPRYKVAKRGQDVALRCDPISGHVSLFWYQQALGQGPEFLTYFQNEAQLDKSGLPSDRFFAERPEGSVSTLKIQRTQQEDSAVYLCASSPLDRQDTEAFFGQGTRLTVV.

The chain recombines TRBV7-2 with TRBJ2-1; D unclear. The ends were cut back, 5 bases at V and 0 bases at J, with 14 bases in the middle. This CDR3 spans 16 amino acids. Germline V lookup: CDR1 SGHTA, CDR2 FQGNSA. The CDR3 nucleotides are TGTGCCAGCAGCCTAAGGCGGTCGAGCTCCTACAATGAGCAGTTCTTC. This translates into CASSLRRSSSYNEQFF.

The CDR3 nucleotides read TGCAGTGCTTCTGACGAGGGAGCCAAAAACATTCAGTACTTC. It translates to CSASDEGAKNIQYF. The gene calls are TRBV20-1 and TRBJ2-4; possible D gene TRBD2, 5 bases. The V gene's germline CDR1 is DFQATT and CDR2 SNEGSKA (reference sequence). The V end lost 5 bases, the J end lost 0 bases, and 11 bases lay between the germline ends. The CDR3 is made up of 14 amino acids.

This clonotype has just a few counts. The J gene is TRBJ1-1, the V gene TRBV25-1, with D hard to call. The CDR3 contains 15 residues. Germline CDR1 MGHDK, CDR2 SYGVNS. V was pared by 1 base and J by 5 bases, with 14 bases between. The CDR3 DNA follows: TGTGCCAGCAGTGAATTGGGTAGCAGTGAAACTGAAGCTTTCTTT. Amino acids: CASSELGSSETEAFF.

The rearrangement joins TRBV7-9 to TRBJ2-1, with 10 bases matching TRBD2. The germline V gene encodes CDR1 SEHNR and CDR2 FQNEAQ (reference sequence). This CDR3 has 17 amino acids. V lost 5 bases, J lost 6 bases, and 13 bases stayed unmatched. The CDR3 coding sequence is TGTGCCAGCAGCCTAAGGCCCGGACTAGCGGCCTCCAATGAGCAGTTCTTC. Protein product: CASSLRPGLAASNEQFF.

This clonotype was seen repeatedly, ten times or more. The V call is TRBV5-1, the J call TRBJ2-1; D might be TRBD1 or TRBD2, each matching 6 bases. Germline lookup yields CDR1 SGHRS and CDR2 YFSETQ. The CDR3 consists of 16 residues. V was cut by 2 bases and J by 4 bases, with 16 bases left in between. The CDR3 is CASSLGGIGVYNEQFF. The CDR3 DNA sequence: TGCGCCAGCAGCTTAGGGGGGATCGGTGTATACAATGAGCAGTTCTTC.

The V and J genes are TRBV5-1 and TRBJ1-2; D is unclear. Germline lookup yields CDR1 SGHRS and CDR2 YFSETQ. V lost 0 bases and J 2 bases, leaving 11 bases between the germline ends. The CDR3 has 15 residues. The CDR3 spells CASSLDSPGNYGYTF. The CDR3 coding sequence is TGCGCCAGCAGCTTGGACAGCCCGGGCAACTATGGCTACACCTTC.

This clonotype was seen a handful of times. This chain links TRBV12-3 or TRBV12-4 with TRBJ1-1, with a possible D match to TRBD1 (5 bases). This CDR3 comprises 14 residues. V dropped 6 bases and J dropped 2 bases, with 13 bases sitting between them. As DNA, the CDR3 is TGTGCCAGCAGCCCCCAGGGACCTAACACTGAAGCTTTCTTT. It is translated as CASSPQGPNTEAFF.

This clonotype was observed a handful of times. Here the CDR3 DNA reads TGTGCCAGCATTCCTTTGGACAGGGGTCCCTACGAGCAGTACTTC. Protein product: CASIPLDRGPYEQYF. The chain joins TRBV6-1 to TRBJ2-7; 9 nucleotides line up with TRBD1. Germline CDR1 MNHNS, CDR2 SASEGT. The CDR3 consists of 15 residues. With V trimmed by 7 bases and J by 2 bases, 9 bases remained unmatched.

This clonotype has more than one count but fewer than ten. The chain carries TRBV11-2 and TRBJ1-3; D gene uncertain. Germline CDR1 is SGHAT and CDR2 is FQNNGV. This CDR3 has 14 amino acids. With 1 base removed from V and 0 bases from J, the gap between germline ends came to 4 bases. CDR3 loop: CASSLGISGNTIYF. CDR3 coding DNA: TGTGCCAGCAGCTTAGGAATCTCTGGAAACACCATATATTTT.

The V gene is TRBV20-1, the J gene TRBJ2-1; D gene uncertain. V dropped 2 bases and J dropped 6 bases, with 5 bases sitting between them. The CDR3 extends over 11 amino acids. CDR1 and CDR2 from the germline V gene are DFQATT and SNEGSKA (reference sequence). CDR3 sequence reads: CSARTVNEQFF. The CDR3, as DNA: TGCAGTGCTAGAACTGTCAATGAGCAGTTCTTC.

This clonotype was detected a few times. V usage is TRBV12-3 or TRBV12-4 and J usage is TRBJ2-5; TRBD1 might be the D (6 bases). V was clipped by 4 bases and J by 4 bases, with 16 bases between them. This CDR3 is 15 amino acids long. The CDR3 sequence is CASSSNRVDVETQYF. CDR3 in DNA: TGTGCCAGCAGTTCCAACAGGGTAGACGTAGAGACCCAGTACTTC.

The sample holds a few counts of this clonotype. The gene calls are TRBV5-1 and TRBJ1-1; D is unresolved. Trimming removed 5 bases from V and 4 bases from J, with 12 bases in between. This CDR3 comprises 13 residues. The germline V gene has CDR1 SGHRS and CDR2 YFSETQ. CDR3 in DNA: TGCGCCAGCAGTCTGTATGGGTCCACTGAAGCTTTCTTT. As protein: CASSLYGSTEAFF.

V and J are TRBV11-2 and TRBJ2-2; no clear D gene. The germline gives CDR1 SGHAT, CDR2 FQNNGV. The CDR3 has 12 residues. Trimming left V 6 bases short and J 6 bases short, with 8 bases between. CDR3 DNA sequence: TGTGCCAGCAGAAGTCTGGCCGGGGAGCTGTTTTTT. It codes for CASRSLAGELFF.

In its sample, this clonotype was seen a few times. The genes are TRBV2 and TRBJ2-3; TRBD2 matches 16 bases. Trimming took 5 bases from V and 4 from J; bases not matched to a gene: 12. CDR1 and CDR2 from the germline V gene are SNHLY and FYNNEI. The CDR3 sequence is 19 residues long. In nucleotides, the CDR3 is TGTGCCAGCAGTACCCACGGGACTAGCGGGAGGGCCGGGTCAGATACGCAGTATTTT. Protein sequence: CASSTHGTSGRAGSDTQYF.

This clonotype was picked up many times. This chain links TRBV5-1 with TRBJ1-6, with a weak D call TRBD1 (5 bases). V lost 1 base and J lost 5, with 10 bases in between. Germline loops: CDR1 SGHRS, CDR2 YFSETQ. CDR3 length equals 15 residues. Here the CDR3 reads CASSLTGANNSPLHF. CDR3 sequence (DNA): TGCGCCAGCAGCTTGACAGGAGCCAATAATTCACCCCTCCACTTT.

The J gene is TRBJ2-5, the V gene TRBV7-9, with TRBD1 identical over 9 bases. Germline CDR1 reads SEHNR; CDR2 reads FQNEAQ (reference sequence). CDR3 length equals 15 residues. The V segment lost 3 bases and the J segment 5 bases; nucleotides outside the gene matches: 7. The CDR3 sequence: CASSFTGGARETQYF. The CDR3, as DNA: TGTGCCAGCAGCTTTACAGGGGGCGCAAGGGAGACCCAGTACTTC.

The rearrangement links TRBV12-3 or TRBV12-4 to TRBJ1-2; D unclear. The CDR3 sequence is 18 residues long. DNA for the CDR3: TGTACCTGCAGTTTAACGGTAGAGGACGCCGCTCGGGGAGTTGGCTACACCTTC. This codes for CTCSLTVEDAARGVGYTF.

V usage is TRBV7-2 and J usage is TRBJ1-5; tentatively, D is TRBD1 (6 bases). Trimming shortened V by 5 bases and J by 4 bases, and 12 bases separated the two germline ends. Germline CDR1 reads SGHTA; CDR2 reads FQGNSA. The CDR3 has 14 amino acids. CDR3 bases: TGTGCCAGCAGCCCGGCACAGGGTAATCAGCCCCAGCATTTT. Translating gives CASSPAQGNQPQHF. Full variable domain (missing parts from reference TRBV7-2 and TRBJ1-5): GAGVSQSPSNKVTEKGKDVELRCDPISGHTALYWYRQSLGQGLEFLIYFQGNSAPDKSGLPSDRFSAERTGGSVSTLTIQRTQQEDSAVYLCASSPAQGNQPQHFGDGTRLSIL.